The clone carrying this TCR beta chain was detected a few times. Its antigen remains unidentified. This record comes from a study of T-cell reconstitution after alpha-beta-depleted transplantation in children. Unique molecular identifiers were built into the TCRbeta library. TCRdb re-called the PCR reads through MiXCR, storing one row per CDR3 protein. The sample lists some 840,000 distinct CDR3 sequences, less than 20% seen once, with under 6% in the top ten. Study-wide points: Surviving recipient T cells and thymic progenitors produced the high day-60 TCRbeta diversity seen in some patients. A year had passed since transplant, and T-cell counts and diversity by then came mostly from newly produced T cells. Expanded clones from the graft, numbering several hundred, reportedly supplied alpha-beta T cells about two months after transplant.

V dropped 1 base and J dropped 3; count of bases not matched to a gene: 8. The V gene's germline CDR1 is SQVTM and CDR2 ANQGSEA. The CDR3 consists of 16 residues. The sequence derives from a male patient younger than 18 who had a stem cell transplant for acute lymphoblastic leukemia, so the T cells may come from the graft donor. The sample was PBMCs, mostly from graft donor cells, taken 360 days after TCRalphabeta/CD19-depleted stem cell transplant. The chain carries TRBV29-1 and TRBJ2-2; TRBD2 matches 7 bases. This chain's CDR3 is CSVEGSVGGDTGELFF. The CDR3 coding sequence is TGCAGCGTTGAAGGTTCGGTGGGAGGGGACACCGGGGAGCTGTTTTTT.